This T cell receptor beta chain stems from a study of T-cell reconstitution after alpha-beta-depleted transplantation in children. Study conclusions and caveats: Several hundred expanded graft clones reportedly were the source of alpha-beta T cells about two months after transplant.

Unique molecular identifiers were used to barcode this TCRbeta library. Each CDR3 protein gets one entry after TCRdb re-called the PCR reads with MiXCR. Found here are about 420,000 distinct CDR3 sequences, 15% to 20% of them singletons; the top ten hold roughly 29%. A word on this clonotype: Antigen specificity is unknown.

This CDR3 is built from 15 residues. Germline assignment: CDR1 LGHNA and CDR2 YSLEER. V lost 1 base and J lost 9, with 13 bases in between. Sequences were derived from PBMCs, mostly from graft donor cells, sampled 360 days after TCRalphabeta/CD19-depleted stem cell transplant. The receptor comes from a boy under three years old who had a stem cell transplant for Wiskott-Aldrich syndrome, so the T cells may come from the graft donor. The chain carries TRBV4-3 and TRBJ1-6, with D perhaps matching TRBD1 (6 bases). CDR3 in amino acids: CASSQVPGEGSPLHF. DNA of the CDR3: TGCGCCAGCAGCCAAGTCCCAGGGGAGGGTTCACCCCTCCACTTT.